Shown below are 12 T cell receptor beta chains from a single sample sequenced in a study of control samples from healthy donors and cancer patients. Profiling relied on immunoSEQ multiplex PCR, and the TCRdb table lists in-frame clones only, not all of them. The table shows some 2,400 clones, with around 98% occurring only once. Sequencing was carried out using PBMCs. Every receptor here comes from a man between 65 and 85 years old with head and neck cancer.

The J gene is TRBJ2-6, the V gene TRBV30, with 7 bases aligning to TRBD1. Germline CDR1 GTSNPN, CDR2 SVGIG (reference sequence). Trimming took 2 bases from V and 0 from J; bases not matched to a gene: 10. The CDR3 has 18 amino acids. In nucleotides, the CDR3 is TGTGCCTGGAGTCCCGGACAGGTCATCGGCTCTGGGGCCAACGTCCTGACTTTC. Residues: CAWSPGQVIGSGANVLTF.

The chain couples TRBV19 to TRBJ2-7, with D tentatively TRBD2 (6 bases). The CDR3 has 14 amino acids. Trimming removed 1 base at V and 0 bases at J, with 7 bases between. Germline lookup yields CDR1 LNHDA and CDR2 SQIVND (reference sequence). CDR3: CASSIVGGSYEQYF. The CDR3 nucleotides read TGTGCCAGTAGTATAGTCGGGGGCTCCTACGAGCAGTACTTC.

The count of this clone is one. The gene calls are TRBV14 and TRBJ2-7; no definite D call. This CDR3 region has 11 residues. Germline V CDR1 and CDR2: SGHDN, FVKESK. The V and J ends lost 3 bases and 0 bases respectively, with 0 bases between them. The CDR3 here is CASSHSYEQYF. The CDR3 DNA reads TGTGCCAGCAGCCACTCCTACGAGCAGTACTTC. The full variable domain, rest sourced from reference TRBV14 and TRBJ2-7, is EAGVTQFPSHSVIEKGQTVTLRCDPISGHDNLYWYRRVMGKEIKFLLHFVKESKQDESGMPNNRFLAERTGGTYSTLKVQPAELEDSGVYFCASSHSYEQYFGPGTRLTVT.

The chain joins TRBV2 to TRBJ1-4, with 8 bases matching TRBD1. The length of the CDR3 is 14 residues. J gave up 4 bases and V 7 bases, and 5 bases lay outside the gene matches. Per germline, CDR1 SNHLY and CDR2 FYNNEI. The CDR3 bases are TGTGCCAGCATTCTGGACAGGGTTAATGAAAAACTGTTTTTT. Protein sequence: CASILDRVNEKLFF.

The chain joins TRBV4-3 to TRBJ2-6; D remains ambiguous. This CDR3 spans 19 amino acids. Per the germline V gene, CDR1 is LGHNA and CDR2 is YSLEER. V lost 5 bases and J lost 0, with 20 bases in between. DNA for the CDR3: TGCGCCAGCAGCAAACAGCTCGGATCCCCGAACTCTGGGGCCAACGTCCTGACTTTC. It translates to CASSKQLGSPNSGANVLTF.

J is TRBJ2-3 and V is TRBV5-1; TRBD2 matches at 11 bases. CDR1 is SGHRS, CDR2 YFSETQ, per germline. The J segment lost 6 bases and the V segment lost 7 bases, leaving 4 bases of the junction unmatched. This CDR3 is built from 13 residues. CDR3 loop: CASALAGVDTQYF. The CDR3 nucleotides read TGCGCCAGCGCACTAGCGGGAGTTGATACGCAGTATTTT.

J is TRBJ1-5 and V is TRBV7-9, with no clear D. The CDR3 sequence is 13 residues long. CDR1 is SEHNR, CDR2 FQNEAQ, per germline (reference sequence). V was pared by 6 bases and J by 9 bases, with 15 bases between. The DNA for the CDR3 is TGTGCCAGCAGTTTGGACGGGGTCGGGCCCCAGCATTTT. This encodes CASSLDGVGPQHF.

The V gene is TRBV11-3, the J gene TRBJ2-3; 9 bases line up with TRBD2. V shed 3 bases, J shed 6 bases, and the junction held 4 bases outside the gene matches. The germline CDR1 and CDR2 sequences are SGHNT and YENEEA. CDR3 length equals 14 residues. CDR3: CASSFGAGGDTQYF. CDR3 coding DNA: TGTGCCAGCAGCTTCGGAGCGGGAGGCGATACGCAGTATTTT.

The chain is built from TRBV6-5 and TRBJ2-7; 7 positions agree with TRBD1. This CDR3 is built from 14 residues. In germline, CDR1 is MNHEY, CDR2 SVGAGI. With 5 bases clipped from V and 6 bases from J, the junction kept 10 bases outside the gene matches. CDR3 coding DNA: TGTGCCAGCAGTCCCCCAGGGGGAACTCGCGAGCAGTACTTC. Protein: CASSPPGGTREQYF.

The chain employs TRBV9 and TRBJ2-3; 8 nucleotides line up with TRBD2. Trimming removed 2 bases from V and 1 base from J; junction bases left unmatched: 6. Germline loops: CDR1 SGDLS, CDR2 YYNGEE. This CDR3 is built from 16 residues. The CDR3 protein is CASSVPAGVRTDTQYF. As DNA, the CDR3 is TGTGCCAGCAGCGTCCCAGCGGGAGTGCGCACAGATACGCAGTATTTT.

The gene calls are TRBV27 and TRBJ1-5; 9 bases match TRBD1. Germline assignment: CDR1 MNHEY and CDR2 SMNVEV (reference sequence). The CDR3 has 15 residues. With 5 bases clipped from V and 7 bases from J, the junction kept 9 bases outside the gene matches. CDR3 nucleotide sequence: TGTGCCAGCAGTCCGCGGACAGGGGCAGGGCAGCCCCAGCATTTT. Its protein is CASSPRTGAGQPQHF.

The gene calls are TRBV25-1 and TRBJ2-3; tentative D call: TRBD2 (5 bases). CDR1 is MGHDK and CDR2 is SYGVNS in the germline V gene. V lost 4 bases to trimming and J lost 0 bases, with 8 bases between them. This CDR3 has 14 amino acids. The CDR3 region is CASSGRTSTDTQYF. The CDR3, as DNA: TGTGCCAGCAGTGGCCGGACTAGCACAGATACGCAGTATTTT. Variable domain in full (rest from reference TRBV25-1 and TRBJ2-3): EADIYQTPRYLVIGTGKKITLECSQTMGHDKMYWYQQDPGMELHLIHYSYGVNSTEKGDLSSESTVSRIRTEHFPLTLESARPSHTSQYLCASSGRTSTDTQYFGPGTRLTVL.